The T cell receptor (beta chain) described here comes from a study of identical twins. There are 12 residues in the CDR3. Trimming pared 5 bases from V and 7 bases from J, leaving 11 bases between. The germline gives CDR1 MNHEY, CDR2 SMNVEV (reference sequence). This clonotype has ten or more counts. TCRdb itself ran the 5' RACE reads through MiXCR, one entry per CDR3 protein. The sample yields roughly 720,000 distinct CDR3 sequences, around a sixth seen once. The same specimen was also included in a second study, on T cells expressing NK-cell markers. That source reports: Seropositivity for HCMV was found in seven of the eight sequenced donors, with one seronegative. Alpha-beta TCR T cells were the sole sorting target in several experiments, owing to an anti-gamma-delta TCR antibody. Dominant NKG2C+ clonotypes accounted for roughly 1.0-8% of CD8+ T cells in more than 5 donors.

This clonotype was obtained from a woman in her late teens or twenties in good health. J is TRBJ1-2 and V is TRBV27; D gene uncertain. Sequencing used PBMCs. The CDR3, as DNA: TGTGCCAGCAGTCCTACGGGCTCTGGCTACACCTTC. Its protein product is CASSPTGSGYTF.